Each of the 26 T cell receptor beta chains below was sequenced from the same sample in a study of T-cell reconstitution after alpha-beta-depleted transplantation in children. For TCRbeta, the library was prepared with unique molecular identifiers. TCRdb reprocessed the PCR reads with MiXCR, giving one entry per CDR3 protein. Of around 500,000 distinct CDR3 sequences listed, under 15% are singletons. The input for sequencing was PBMCs from the stem cell graft donor, taken from the stem cell graft. These receptors all stem from a human donor who donated a stem cell graft to a child with combined immunodeficiency.

This sequence joins TRBV20-1 and TRBJ2-7, with 11 bases identical to TRBD2. Germline V gene lookup returns CDR1 DFQATT and CDR2 SNEGSKA (reference sequence). J lost 2 bases, V lost 5 bases, and 5 bases had no gene match. The CDR3 spans 14 residues. The CDR3 protein is CSALLAGVTYEQYF. In DNA form, the CDR3 reads TGCAGTGCTCTACTAGCGGGGGTGACCTACGAGCAGTACTTC.

This clonotype was picked up one time. V gene TRBV12-3 or TRBV12-4 combines with J gene TRBJ2-3; D not certain. Deletions cut 3 bases from V and 0 bases from J, with 16 bases between. This CDR3 contains 17 residues. CDR3 residues: CASSFAFEASSTDTQYF. In DNA, the CDR3 is TGTGCCAGCAGTTTCGCATTTGAAGCCTCTAGCACAGATACGCAGTATTTT.

This clonotype was seen only a few times. The chain is built from TRBV6-1 and TRBJ1-2, with no clear D. The CDR3 has 14 residues. Germline V gene lookup returns CDR1 MNHNS and CDR2 SASEGT. The ends were cut back, 6 bases at V and 2 bases at J, with 13 bases in the middle. CDR3 nucleotide sequence: TGTGCCAGCAGACCTCAGACATCAAACTATGGCTACACCTTC. Protein product: CASRPQTSNYGYTF.

This clonotype has a handful of counts. The rearrangement joins TRBV4-3 to TRBJ2-1, with 11 nucleotides matching TRBD2. CDR3 length: 16 residues. Germline CDR1 reads LGHNA; CDR2 reads YSLEER. The V and J ends lost 0 bases and 5 bases, in that order; junction bases with no gene match: 3. The CDR3 DNA is TGCGCCAGCAGCCAAGATAGCGGGAGGGGACACAATGAGCAGTTCTTC. Translated, it gives CASSQDSGRGHNEQFF.

V usage is TRBV18 and J usage is TRBJ1-1; TRBD1 might be the D (6 bases). V was shortened by 3 bases and J by 4 bases, with 9 bases between the two germline ends. The CDR3 length is 13 residues. The germline CDR1 and CDR2 sequences are KGHSH and LQKENI. The CDR3: CASSPSTGTEAFF. The CDR3 nucleotides read TGTGCCAGCTCACCCTCGACAGGCACTGAAGCTTTCTTT.

This clonotype occurred many times. V and J are TRBV5-6 and TRBJ1-5; 7 nucleotides line up with TRBD1. The CDR3 is made up of 16 amino acids. Germline CDR1 reads SGHDT; CDR2 reads YYEEEE. The V and J ends lost 0 bases and 2 bases, in that order; junction bases with no gene match: 5. Here the CDR3 reads CASSLGGDSGNQPQHF. The CDR3 DNA is TGTGCCAGCAGCTTGGGGGGGGACAGCGGCAATCAGCCCCAGCATTTT.

A few counts support this clonotype. The chain employs TRBV5-6 and TRBJ2-1, with no clear D. Trimming stripped 2 bases from V and 2 bases from J, with 11 bases between. CDR1 is SGHDT, CDR2 YYEEEE, per germline. This CDR3 comprises 15 residues. CDR3 sequence reads: CASSFLDQPYNEQFF. The CDR3 DNA is TGTGCCAGCAGCTTTCTGGACCAACCCTACAATGAGCAGTTCTTC.

This chain links TRBV29-1 with TRBJ2-5; 7 bases map to TRBD1. V was pared by 5 bases and J by 1 base, with 4 bases of the junction left unmatched. This CDR3 has 13 residues. CDR1 is SQVTM, CDR2 ANQGSEA, per germline. The DNA for the CDR3 is TGCAGCGTTCCGGGACAGATCCAAGAGACCCAGTACTTC. This sequence encodes CSVPGQIQETQYF.

This clonotype was observed a handful of times. The gene calls are TRBV6-2 or TRBV6-3 and TRBJ2-1, with 10 bases matching TRBD2. CDR3 length: 17 residues. The J segment lost 4 bases and the V segment lost 5 bases, leaving 11 bases of the junction unmatched. CDR1 and CDR2 from the germline V gene are MNHEY and SVGEGT. The CDR3 spells CASSPSIAGGPYNEQFF. CDR3 in DNA: TGTGCCAGCAGTCCGTCTATAGCGGGAGGCCCGTACAATGAGCAGTTCTTC.

This sequence joins TRBV6-1 and TRBJ1-1; no reliable D call. Trimming cost V 2 bases and J 10 bases, with 14 bases left between them. Germline CDR1 is MNHNS and CDR2 is SASEGT. The CDR3 runs to 13 residues. As DNA, the CDR3 is TGTGCCAGCAGTGAACCTCGGTCGGTCGTAGCTTTCTTT. This translates into CASSEPRSVVAFF.

This clonotype was counted a few times. The CDR3 sequence is CASSLWPGRGNTIYF. As DNA, the CDR3 is TGCGCCAGCAGCTTGTGGCCGGGGCGCGGGAACACCATATATTTT. J is TRBJ1-3 and V is TRBV5-1; D possibly corresponds to TRBD1 (5 bases). The germline gives CDR1 SGHRS, CDR2 YFSETQ. This CDR3 has 15 amino acids. The V gene lost 1 base and the J gene lost 7 bases, with 15 bases spanning the gap.

The chain joins TRBV2 to TRBJ2-1, with 8 bases identical to TRBD2. Germline CDR1 reads SNHLY; CDR2 reads FYNNEI. V gave up 6 bases and J gave up 8 bases; unmatched junction bases: 15. The CDR3 runs 16 residues. The CDR3 is CASSEATSGLGDEQFF. The CDR3 coding sequence is TGTGCCAGCAGCGAGGCTACTAGCGGCCTTGGGGATGAGCAGTTCTTC.

This clonotype came up a few times. The chain combines TRBV24-1 with TRBJ2-1; D not certain. Germline CDR1 and CDR2: KGHDR and SFDVKD. V shed 3 bases and J shed 4 bases, with 15 bases lying between them. This CDR3 region has 16 residues. CDR3 sequence (DNA): TGTGCCACCAGTGATGCACGGGCCCGAGGATACAATGAGCAGTTCTTC. Translating gives CATSDARARGYNEQFF.

This clonotype has more than one count but fewer than ten. V is TRBV29-1 and J is TRBJ2-7; weak D call: TRBD2 (5 bases). V was shortened by 6 bases and J by 0 bases, with 12 bases between the two germline ends. The CDR3 extends over 13 amino acids. Germline V lookup: CDR1 SQVTM, CDR2 ANQGSEA. CDR3 in DNA: TGCAGCGTAGGACTCGCAAACTCCTACGAGCAGTACTTC. It codes for CSVGLANSYEQYF.

At least ten counts were recorded for this clonotype. The rearrangement uses TRBV9 and TRBJ2-1; D is undetermined. Germline V lookup: CDR1 SGDLS, CDR2 YYNGEE. With 3 bases removed from V and 0 bases from J, the gap between germline ends came to 16 bases. The CDR3 spans 17 residues. The CDR3 region has the DNA TGTGCCAGCAGCGACCCGCTAGAAGATGGCTCCTACAATGAGCAGTTCTTC. Translated: CASSDPLEDGSYNEQFF.

V and J are TRBV29-1 and TRBJ2-1, with D maybe TRBD2 (6 bases). The CDR3 extends over 13 amino acids. The V end lost 8 bases, the J end lost 9 bases, and 20 bases lay between the germline ends. From germline, CDR1 is SQVTM and CDR2 ANQGSEA. The CDR3 reads CSPMVAATSEQFF. Written as DNA, the CDR3 is TGCAGCCCCATGGTAGCGGCAACGTCTGAGCAGTTCTTC.

J is TRBJ2-1 and V is TRBV20-1; 8 bases align to TRBD2. Trimming removed 5 bases from V and 6 bases from J; junction bases left unmatched: 9. CDR1 DFQATT and CDR2 SNEGSKA come from the germline V gene (reference sequence). The CDR3 runs to 14 residues. CDR3 loop: CSAEMLAGFNEQFF. CDR3 DNA sequence: TGCAGTGCTGAGATGCTAGCGGGTTTCAATGAGCAGTTCTTC.

The chain joins TRBV9 to TRBJ2-1; 11 bases line up with TRBD1. The V segment lost 3 bases and the J segment 7 bases; nucleotides outside the gene matches: 6. This CDR3 is 15 amino acids long. Per germline, CDR1 SGDLS and CDR2 YYNGEE. The CDR3 loop is CASSASGTGGNEQFF. The CDR3, as DNA: TGTGCCAGCAGCGCGAGCGGGACAGGGGGTAATGAGCAGTTCTTC.

This clonotype was counted many times. The V call is TRBV6-2 or TRBV6-3, the J call TRBJ2-7; D ambiguous. This CDR3 contains 12 residues. V lost 3 bases and J 3 bases, leaving 6 bases between the germline ends. Germline V gives CDR1 MNHEY, CDR2 SVGEGT. The CDR3 loop reads CASSYGYYEQYF. Written as DNA, the CDR3 is TGTGCCAGCAGTTATGGGTACTACGAGCAGTACTTC.

This clonotype showed up many times. This sequence joins TRBV12-3 or TRBV12-4 and TRBJ2-1, with 12 bases aligning to TRBD2. CDR3 length: 17 amino acids. V dropped 4 bases and J dropped 1; count of bases not matched to a gene: 5. CDR3 coding DNA: TGTGCCAGCAGTTCCGGACTAGCGGGATCGTCCTACAATGAGCAGTTCTTC. Translating it yields CASSSGLAGSSYNEQFF.

This clonotype was recorded a few times. The V call is TRBV18, the J call TRBJ1-2; D remains unclear. Germline CDR1 KGHSH, CDR2 LQKENI. Trimming left V 4 bases short and J 4 bases short, with 7 bases between. This CDR3 region has 12 residues. The CDR3 sequence is CASSLRFYGYTF. The CDR3 coding sequence is TGTGCCAGCTCACTAAGGTTCTATGGCTACACCTTC. Combining the CDR3 with reference TRBV18 and TRBJ1-2 gives the whole variable domain NAGVMQNPRHLVRRRGQEARLRCSPMKGHSHVYWYRQLPEEGLKFMVYLQKENIIDESGMPKERFSAEFPKEGPSILRIQQVVRGDSAAYFCASSLRFYGYTFGSGTRLTVV.

This clonotype was counted at least ten times. This chain joins TRBV4-3 and TRBJ2-1; D is ambiguous. The V gene's germline CDR1 is LGHNA and CDR2 YSLEER. This CDR3 is built from 15 residues. V lost 1 base and J lost 4, with 11 bases in between. DNA of the CDR3: TGCGCCAGCAGCCAAGGGGGTTCCAATTACAATGAGCAGTTCTTC. As protein: CASSQGGSNYNEQFF.

The V and J genes are TRBV27 and TRBJ1-1; possibly TRBD1 for D (6 bases). The CDR3 totals 15 residues. Between the trimmed V and J ends, which lost 0 bases and 4 bases, there was a span of 12 bases. CDR1 is MNHEY, CDR2 SMNVEV, per germline (reference sequence). DNA for the CDR3: TGTGCCAGCAGTTTATCCCAGGGGTTGGGCACTGAAGCTTTCTTT. This codes for CASSLSQGLGTEAFF.

This clonotype was picked up a small number of times. The V gene is TRBV7-8, the J gene TRBJ2-7, with D possibly matching TRBD2 (5 bases). With 1 base removed from V and 3 bases from J, the gap between germline ends came to 7 bases. The CDR3 sequence is 13 residues long. Germline assignment: CDR1 SGHVS and CDR2 FQNEAQ. CDR3: CASSLERVYEQYF. The CDR3 nucleotides read TGTGCCAGCAGCTTAGAGAGGGTCTACGAGCAGTACTTC.

This clonotype was recorded many times. This sequence joins TRBV4-3 and TRBJ2-1, with 7 bases identical to TRBD2. The V segment lost 0 bases and the J segment 9 bases; nucleotides outside the gene matches: 11. The CDR3 loop spans 16 amino acids. The V gene's germline CDR1 is LGHNA and CDR2 YSLEER. The CDR3 DNA follows: TGCGCCAGCAGCCAAGACGGGGCGGGAGAACCCAGTGAGCAGTTCTTC. Translated: CASSQDGAGEPSEQFF.

This sequence joins TRBV5-1 and TRBJ2-1, with TRBD1 identical over 10 bases. The CDR3 is 16 amino acids. Germline V gives CDR1 SGHRS, CDR2 YFSETQ. J was trimmed by 8 bases and V by 1 base; bases with no gene match: 9. CDR3 DNA sequence: TGCGCCAGCAGCTTGCCACGACAGGGGGCAAGGGATGAGCAGTTCTTC. It is translated as CASSLPRQGARDEQFF.